This T cell receptor (beta chain) came from a study of blood T cell repertoires in COVID-19. Study-wide context: Researchers got acute and convalescent COVID-19 samples from the United States, Italy and Spain. Nucleic acid was either cDNA or gDNA, and it came from T cells, B-cell-depleted T cells, or PBMCs.

This clone has more than one count but fewer than ten. This CDR3 spans 13 amino acids. V lost 5 bases, J lost 11 bases, and 16 bases lay in between. Germline V lookup: CDR1 MNHNY, CDR2 SVGAGI (reference sequence). Profiling relied on immunoSEQ multiplex PCR, and the TCRdb table lists in-frame clones only, not all of them. The data contain approximately 170,000 clones, just over 90% of them singletons. The TCR originated in a man in his late teens or twenties with COVID-19, enrolled during active disease. V and J are TRBV6-6 and TRBJ1-5; D is undetermined. Input material: peripheral blood. CDR3 sequence reads: CASSPDNDRAQHF. The CDR3 coding sequence is TGTGCCAGCAGTCCCGATAACGACCGGGCCCAGCATTTT.